Listed below are T cell receptor beta chains from one sample, sequenced in a study of naive and memory T cell subsets. TCRdb ran MiXCR on the UMI-ligation and nested PCR reads and lists one entry per CDR3 protein. The data contain roughly 140,000 distinct CDR3 sequences, approximately 18% of them singletons. Specimen: naive CD8+ T cells from blood. The source of these receptors is a human donor in good health. Both conserved end residues are trimmed from each CDR3. Size tells how often a clone was seen (once, few, many) or the class of an expanded clone, and some rows leave it out.

size	V	CDR3
few	TRBV7-2	ASSLEGGSYNEQF
NA	TRBV28	ASSPWRNELRTDTQY
NA	TRBV29-1	SVEHSGSSIGELF
NA	TRBV28	ASSFHQINQPQH
few	TRBV3-1	ASSQGLADYEQY
NA	TRBV28	ASSPNGGYNEQF
many	TRBV29-1	SAEADRTGEQY
few	TRBV6-2/TRBV6-3	ASSYYIARKGNSTDTQY
NA	TRBV27	ASMAFFTDTQY
NA	TRBV4-3	ASSQDEGLASEQF
few	TRBV7-9	ASSLGPAPTDEQF
few	TRBV28	ASRERGLQPQH
NA	TRBV28	ASSPPGGGPQH
NA	TRBV20-1	SARDRPGGVGSGANVLT
few	TRBV12-5	ASGLDRASEQY
NA	TRBV29-1	SAPTSGLYNEQF
few	TRBV29-1	SVESASGTYEQY
NA	TRBV6-5	ASSYTSGSSQPQH
NA	TRBV25-1	ASKRQGGVDTQY
many	TRBV6-6	AIKGSYNSPLH
few	TRBV6-2/TRBV6-3	ASSYPVANEQF
NA	TRBV20-1	SAISYGGLARHTDTQY
few	TRBV12-3/TRBV12-4	ASTPYSGVSSYNEQF
NA	TRBV6-2/TRBV6-3	ASSTMTGRSYEQY
NA	TRBV9	ASSVGVDTVYGYT
NA	TRBV29-1	SVVGLAGPWQF
NA	TRBV4-3	ASSQDRTNVGYT
few	TRBV7-9	ASSPSASNRYGYT
few	TRBV6-2/TRBV6-3	ASSYYDREGTEAF